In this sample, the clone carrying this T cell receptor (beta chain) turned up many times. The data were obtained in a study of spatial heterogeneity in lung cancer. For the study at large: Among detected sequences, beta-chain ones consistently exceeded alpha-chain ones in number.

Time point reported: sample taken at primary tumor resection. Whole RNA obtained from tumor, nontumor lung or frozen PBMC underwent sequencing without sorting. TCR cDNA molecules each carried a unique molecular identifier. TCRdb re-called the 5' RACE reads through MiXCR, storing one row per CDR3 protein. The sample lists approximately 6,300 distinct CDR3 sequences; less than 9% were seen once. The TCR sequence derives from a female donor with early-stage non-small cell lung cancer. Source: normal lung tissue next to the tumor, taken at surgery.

The CDR3 DNA is TGTGCCAGCAGTTTAGCGCGGACACCGAACACTGAAGCTTTCTTT. Translation: CASSLARTPNTEAFF. The chain is built from TRBV12-3 or TRBV12-4 and TRBJ1-1, with a weak D call TRBD1 (5 bases). V was trimmed by 0 bases and J by 1 base, leaving 9 bases between them. The CDR3 covers 15 residues.